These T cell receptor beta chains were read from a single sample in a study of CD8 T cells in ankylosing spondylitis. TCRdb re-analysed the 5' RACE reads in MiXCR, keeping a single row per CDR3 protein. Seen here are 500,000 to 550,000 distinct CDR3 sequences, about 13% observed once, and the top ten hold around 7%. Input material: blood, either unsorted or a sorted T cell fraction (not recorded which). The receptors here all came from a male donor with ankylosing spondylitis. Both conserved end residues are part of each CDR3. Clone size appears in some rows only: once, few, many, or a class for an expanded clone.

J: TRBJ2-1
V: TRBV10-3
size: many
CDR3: CAISIGVAYNEQFF

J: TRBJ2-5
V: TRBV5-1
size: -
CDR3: CASSSPGAGTQYF

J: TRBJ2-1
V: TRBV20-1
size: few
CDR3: CSARMSASGYNEQFF

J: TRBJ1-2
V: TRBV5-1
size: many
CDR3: CASSPQRNYGYTF

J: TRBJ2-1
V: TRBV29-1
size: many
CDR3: CSAGLAGGRNEQFF

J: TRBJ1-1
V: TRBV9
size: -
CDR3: CASSVASSGSRAFF

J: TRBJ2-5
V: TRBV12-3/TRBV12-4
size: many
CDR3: CASSLVLAGVKTQYF

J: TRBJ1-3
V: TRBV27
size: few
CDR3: CASSPTRAQGNTIYF

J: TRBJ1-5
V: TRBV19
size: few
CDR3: CASTDLDQPQHF

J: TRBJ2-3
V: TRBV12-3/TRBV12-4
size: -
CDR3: CASSARDIRLTDTQYF

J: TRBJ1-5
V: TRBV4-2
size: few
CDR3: CASSQDLGRAGNQPQHF

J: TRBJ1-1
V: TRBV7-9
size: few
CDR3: CASSLVGQRLNTEAFF

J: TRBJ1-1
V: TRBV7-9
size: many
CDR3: CASSLVGAIKIAFF

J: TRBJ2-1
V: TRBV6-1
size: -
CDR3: CASSARGADFTNEQFF

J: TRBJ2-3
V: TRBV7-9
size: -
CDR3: CASSSSPDRGPADTQYF

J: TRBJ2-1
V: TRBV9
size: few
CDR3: CASSTGGTSGSSEQFF

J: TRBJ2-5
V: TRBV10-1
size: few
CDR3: CASNEDRGVGTQYF

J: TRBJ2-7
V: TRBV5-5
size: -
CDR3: CASSLRTSFWSEQYF

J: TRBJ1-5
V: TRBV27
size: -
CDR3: CASSFRQGNDGNQPQHF

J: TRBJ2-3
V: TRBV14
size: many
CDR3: CASSQDSRRFFTDTQYF

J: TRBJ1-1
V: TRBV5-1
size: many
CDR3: CASSRKGTGNTEAFF

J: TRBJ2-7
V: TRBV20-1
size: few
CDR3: CSADDGTYEQYF

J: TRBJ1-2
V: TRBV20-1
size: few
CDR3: CSARDREVDGYTF

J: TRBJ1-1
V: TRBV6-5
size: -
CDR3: CASSSSSQGTHEPNTEAFF

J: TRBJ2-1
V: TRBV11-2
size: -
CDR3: CASSLVPGSENEQFF

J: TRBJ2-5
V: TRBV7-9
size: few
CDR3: CASSPISGRAPETQYF

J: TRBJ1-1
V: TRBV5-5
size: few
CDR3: CASSLDRGRDTEAFF

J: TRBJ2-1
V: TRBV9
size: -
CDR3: CASSPGLAEHNEQFF

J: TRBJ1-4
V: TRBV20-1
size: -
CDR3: CSARRGGAQEKLFF

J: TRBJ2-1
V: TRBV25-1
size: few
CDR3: CASSASGRIYNEQFF

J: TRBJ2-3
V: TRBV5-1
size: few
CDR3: CASSLEGKADTQYF

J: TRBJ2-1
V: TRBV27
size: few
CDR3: CASSLQGARNEQFF

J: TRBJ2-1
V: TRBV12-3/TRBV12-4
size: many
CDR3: CASSSQLESNEQFF

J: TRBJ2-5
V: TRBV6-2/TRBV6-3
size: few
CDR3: CASSYAGQRETQYF

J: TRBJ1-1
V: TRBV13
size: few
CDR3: CASSYRGFSTEAFF

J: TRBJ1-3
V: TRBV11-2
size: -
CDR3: CASSLSLPPGTGGNTIYF

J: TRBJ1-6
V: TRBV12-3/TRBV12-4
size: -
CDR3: CASSSRQGPLHF

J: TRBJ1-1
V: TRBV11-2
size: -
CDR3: CASSLGFGLMNTEAFF